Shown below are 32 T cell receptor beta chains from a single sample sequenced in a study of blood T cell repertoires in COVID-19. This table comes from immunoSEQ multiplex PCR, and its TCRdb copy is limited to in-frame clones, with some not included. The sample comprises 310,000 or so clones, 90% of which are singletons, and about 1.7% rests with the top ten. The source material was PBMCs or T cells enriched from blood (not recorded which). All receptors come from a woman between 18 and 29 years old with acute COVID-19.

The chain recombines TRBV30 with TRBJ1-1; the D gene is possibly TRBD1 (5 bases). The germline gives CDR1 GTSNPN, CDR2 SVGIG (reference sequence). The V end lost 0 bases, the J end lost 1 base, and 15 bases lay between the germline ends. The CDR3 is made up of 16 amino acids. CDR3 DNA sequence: TGTGCCTGGAGTGTAGGCCTCAGGGTACAGAACACTGAAGCTTTCTTT. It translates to CAWSVGLRVQNTEAFF.

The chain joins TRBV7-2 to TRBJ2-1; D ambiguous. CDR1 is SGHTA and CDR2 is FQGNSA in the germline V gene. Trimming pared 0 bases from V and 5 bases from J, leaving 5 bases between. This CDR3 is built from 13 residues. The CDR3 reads CASSLALNNEQFF. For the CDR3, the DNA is TGTGCCAGCAGCTTAGCTCTAAACAATGAGCAGTTCTTC. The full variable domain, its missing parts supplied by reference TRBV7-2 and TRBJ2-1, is GAGVSQSPSNKVTEKGKDVELRCDPISGHTALYWYRQSLGQGLEFLIYFQGNSAPDKSGLPSDRFSAERTGGSVSTLTIQRTQQEDSAVYLCASSLALNNEQFFGPGTRLTVL.

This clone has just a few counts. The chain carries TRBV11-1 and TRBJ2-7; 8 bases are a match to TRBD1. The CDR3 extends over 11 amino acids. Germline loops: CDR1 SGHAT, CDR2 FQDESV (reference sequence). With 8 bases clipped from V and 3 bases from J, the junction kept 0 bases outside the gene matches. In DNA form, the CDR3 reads TGTGCCAGCGGACAGGGCTACGAGCAGTACTTC. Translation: CASGQGYEQYF.

Here the CDR3 reads CASSVGGLRYEQYF. DNA of the CDR3: TGCGCCAGCAGTGTCGGGGGGCTAAGATACGAGCAGTACTTC. The rearrangement joins TRBV10-2 to TRBJ2-7; a possible D gene is TRBD2 (7 bases). The ends were cut back, 4 bases at V and 4 bases at J, with 14 bases in the middle. Germline V gene data show CDR1 as WSHSY and CDR2 as SAAADI. This CDR3 region has 14 residues.

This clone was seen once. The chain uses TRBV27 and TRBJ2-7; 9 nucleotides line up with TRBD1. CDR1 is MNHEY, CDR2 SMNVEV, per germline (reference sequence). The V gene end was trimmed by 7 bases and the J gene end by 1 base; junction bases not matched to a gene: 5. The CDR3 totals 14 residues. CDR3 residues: CASTTGQGSYEQYF. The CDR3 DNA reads TGTGCCAGCACCACGGGACAGGGTTCCTACGAGCAGTACTTC.

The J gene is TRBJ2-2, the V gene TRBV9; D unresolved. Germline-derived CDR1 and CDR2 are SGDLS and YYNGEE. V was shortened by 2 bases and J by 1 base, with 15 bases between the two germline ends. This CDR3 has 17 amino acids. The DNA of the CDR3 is TGTGCCAGCAGCGTTGAGGAGAGAGCCCTGAACACCGGGGAGCTGTTTTTT. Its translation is CASSVEERALNTGELFF.

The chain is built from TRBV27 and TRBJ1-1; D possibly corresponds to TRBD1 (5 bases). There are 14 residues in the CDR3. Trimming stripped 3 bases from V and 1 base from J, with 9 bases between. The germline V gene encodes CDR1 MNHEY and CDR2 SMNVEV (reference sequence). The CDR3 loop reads CASSFQGPNTEAFF. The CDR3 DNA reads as TGTGCCAGCAGTTTTCAGGGCCCGAACACTGAAGCTTTCTTT.

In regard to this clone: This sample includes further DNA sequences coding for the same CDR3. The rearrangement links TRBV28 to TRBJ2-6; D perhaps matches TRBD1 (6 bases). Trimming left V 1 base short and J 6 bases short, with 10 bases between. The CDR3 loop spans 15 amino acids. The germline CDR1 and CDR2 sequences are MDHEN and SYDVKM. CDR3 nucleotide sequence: TGTGCCAGCAGTTTATCAGGGGTGGAGGCCAACGTCCTGACTTTC. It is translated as CASSLSGVEANVLTF.

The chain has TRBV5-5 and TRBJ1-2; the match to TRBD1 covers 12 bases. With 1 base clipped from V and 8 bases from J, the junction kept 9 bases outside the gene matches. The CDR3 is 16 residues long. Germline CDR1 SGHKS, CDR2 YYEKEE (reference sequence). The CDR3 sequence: CASSLLSGTGGYGYTF. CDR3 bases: TGTGCCAGCAGCTTGTTGAGTGGGACAGGGGGCTACGGCTACACCTTC.

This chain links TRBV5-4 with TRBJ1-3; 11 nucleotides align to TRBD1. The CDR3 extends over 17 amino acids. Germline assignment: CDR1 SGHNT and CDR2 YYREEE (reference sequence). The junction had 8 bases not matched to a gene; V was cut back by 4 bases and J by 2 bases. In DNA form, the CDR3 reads TGTGCCAGCAGCCGCGGAGGACAGGGGGCCCCTGGAAACACCATATATTTT. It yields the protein CASSRGGQGAPGNTIYF.

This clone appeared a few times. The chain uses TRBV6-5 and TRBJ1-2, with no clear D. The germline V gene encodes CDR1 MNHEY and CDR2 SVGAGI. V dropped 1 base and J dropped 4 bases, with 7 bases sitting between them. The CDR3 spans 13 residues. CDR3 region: CASSYFPGYGYTF. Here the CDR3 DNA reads TGTGCCAGCAGTTACTTCCCGGGCTATGGCTACACCTTC.

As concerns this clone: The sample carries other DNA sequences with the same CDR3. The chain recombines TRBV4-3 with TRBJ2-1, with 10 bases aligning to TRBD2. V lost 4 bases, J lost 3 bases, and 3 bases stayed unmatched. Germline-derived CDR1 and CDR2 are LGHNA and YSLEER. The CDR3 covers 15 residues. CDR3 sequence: CASSLGTSVYNEQFF. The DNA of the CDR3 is TGCGCCAGCAGCCTCGGGACTAGCGTCTACAATGAGCAGTTCTTC.

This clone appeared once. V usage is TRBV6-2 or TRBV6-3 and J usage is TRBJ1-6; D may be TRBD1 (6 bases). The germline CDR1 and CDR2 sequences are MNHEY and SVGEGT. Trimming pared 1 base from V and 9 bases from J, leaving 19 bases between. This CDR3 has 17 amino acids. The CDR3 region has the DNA TGTGCCAGCAGTTACTTGACGTTGCGGACAGTAGCTTCACCCCTCCACTTT. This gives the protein CASSYLTLRTVASPLHF.

As DNA, the CDR3 is TGTGCCATCAGGAGGACAGTTAGCACAGATACGCAGTATTTT. It codes for CAIRRTVSTDTQYF. The chain joins TRBV10-3 to TRBJ2-3, with a possible D match to TRBD1 (6 bases). The germline V and J ends were trimmed by 6 bases and 0 bases, with 10 bases remaining between them. Germline CDR1 reads ENHRY; CDR2 reads SYGVKD. The CDR3 runs to 14 residues.

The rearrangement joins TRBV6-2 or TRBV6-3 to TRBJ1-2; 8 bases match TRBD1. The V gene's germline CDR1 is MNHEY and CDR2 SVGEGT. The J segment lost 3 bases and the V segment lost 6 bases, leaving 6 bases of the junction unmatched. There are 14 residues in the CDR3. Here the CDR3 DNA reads TGTGCCAGCAGCAGACAGGGGTACGACTATGGCTACACCTTC. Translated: CASSRQGYDYGYTF.

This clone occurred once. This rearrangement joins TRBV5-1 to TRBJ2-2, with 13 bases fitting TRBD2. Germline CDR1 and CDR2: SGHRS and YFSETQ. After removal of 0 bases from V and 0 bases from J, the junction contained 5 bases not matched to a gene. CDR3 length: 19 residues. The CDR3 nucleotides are TGCGCCAGCAGCTTGGCAGGACTAGCGGGAGTGGCGAACACCGGGGAGCTGTTTTTT. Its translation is CASSLAGLAGVANTGELFF.

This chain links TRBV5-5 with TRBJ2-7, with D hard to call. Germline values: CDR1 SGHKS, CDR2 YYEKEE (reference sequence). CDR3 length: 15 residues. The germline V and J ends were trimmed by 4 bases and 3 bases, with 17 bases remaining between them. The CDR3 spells CASSPDDTPLYEQYF. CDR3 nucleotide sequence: TGTGCCAGCAGCCCCGACGACACTCCCCTCTACGAGCAGTACTTC.

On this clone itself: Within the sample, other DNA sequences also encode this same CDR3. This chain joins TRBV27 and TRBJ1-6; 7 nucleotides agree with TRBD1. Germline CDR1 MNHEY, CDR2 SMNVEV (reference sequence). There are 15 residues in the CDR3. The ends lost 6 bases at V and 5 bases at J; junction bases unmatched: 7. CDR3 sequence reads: CASRSGGRDNSPLHF. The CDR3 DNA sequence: TGTGCCAGCAGGTCAGGGGGTCGGGATAATTCACCCCTCCACTTT.

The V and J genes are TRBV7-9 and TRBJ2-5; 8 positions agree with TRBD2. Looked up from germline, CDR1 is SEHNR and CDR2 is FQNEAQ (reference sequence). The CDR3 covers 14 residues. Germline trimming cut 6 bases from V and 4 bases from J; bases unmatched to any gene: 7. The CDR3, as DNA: TGTGCCAGCAGTAGCGGGATGGAGGGAGAGACCCAGTACTTC. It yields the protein CASSSGMEGETQYF.

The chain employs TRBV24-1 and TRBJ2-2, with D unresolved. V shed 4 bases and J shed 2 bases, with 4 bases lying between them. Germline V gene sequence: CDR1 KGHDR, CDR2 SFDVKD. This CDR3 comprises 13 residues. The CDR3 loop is CATSDPNTGELFF. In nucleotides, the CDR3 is TGTGCCACCAGTGACCCAAACACCGGGGAGCTGTTTTTT.

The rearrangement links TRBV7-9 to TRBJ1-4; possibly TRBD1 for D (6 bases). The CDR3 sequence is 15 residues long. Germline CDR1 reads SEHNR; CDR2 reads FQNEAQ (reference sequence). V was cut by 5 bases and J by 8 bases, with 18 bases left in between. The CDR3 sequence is CASSRGEGGVEKLFF. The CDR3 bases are TGTGCCAGCAGCCGCGGTGAAGGGGGTGTCGAAAAACTGTTTTTT.

The chain's CDR3 is CASTLGGSYNEQFF. CDR3 coding DNA: TGCGCCAGCACCCTAGGGGGCTCCTACAATGAGCAGTTCTTC. The chain is built from TRBV5-1 and TRBJ2-1, with D perhaps TRBD1 (6 bases). Deletions cut 6 bases from V and 0 bases from J, with 10 bases between. Germline V gene data show CDR1 as SGHRS and CDR2 as YFSETQ. There are 14 residues in the CDR3.

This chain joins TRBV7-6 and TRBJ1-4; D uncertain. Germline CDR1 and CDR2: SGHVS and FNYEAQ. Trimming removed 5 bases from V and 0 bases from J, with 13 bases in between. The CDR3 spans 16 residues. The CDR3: CASSRASGATNEKLFF. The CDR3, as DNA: TGTGCCAGCAGCCGAGCCTCCGGTGCAACTAATGAAAAACTGTTTTTT.

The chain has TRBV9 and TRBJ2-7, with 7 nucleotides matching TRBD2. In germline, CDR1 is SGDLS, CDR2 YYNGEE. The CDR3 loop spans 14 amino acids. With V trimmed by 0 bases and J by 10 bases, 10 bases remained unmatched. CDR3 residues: CASSVDSGGRSQYF. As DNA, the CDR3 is TGTGCCAGCAGCGTAGATTCGGGAGGTCGATCTCAGTACTTC.

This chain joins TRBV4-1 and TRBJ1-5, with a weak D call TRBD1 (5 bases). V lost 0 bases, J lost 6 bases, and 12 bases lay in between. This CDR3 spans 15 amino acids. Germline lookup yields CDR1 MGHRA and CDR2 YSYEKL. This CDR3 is CASSQDTGGGQPQHF. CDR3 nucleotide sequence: TGCGCCAGCAGCCAAGATACCGGGGGGGGTCAGCCCCAGCATTTT.

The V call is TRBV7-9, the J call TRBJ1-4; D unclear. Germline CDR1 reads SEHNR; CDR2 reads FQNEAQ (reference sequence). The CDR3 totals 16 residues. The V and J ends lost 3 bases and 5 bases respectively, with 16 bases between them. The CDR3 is CASSFGFNLGNEKLFF. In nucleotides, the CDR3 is TGTGCCAGCAGCTTCGGATTCAACCTCGGGAATGAAAAACTGTTTTTT. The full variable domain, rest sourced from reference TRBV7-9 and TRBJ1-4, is DTGVSQNPRHKITKRGQNVTFRCDPISEHNRLYWYRQTLGQGPEFLTYFQNEAQLEKSRLLSDRFSAERPKGSFSTLEIQRTEQGDSAMYLCASSFGFNLGNEKLFFGSGTQLSVL.

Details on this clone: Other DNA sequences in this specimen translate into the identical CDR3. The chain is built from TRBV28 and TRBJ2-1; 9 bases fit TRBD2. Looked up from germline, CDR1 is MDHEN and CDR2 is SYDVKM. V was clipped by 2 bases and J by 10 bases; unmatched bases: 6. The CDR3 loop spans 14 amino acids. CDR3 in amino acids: CASSLAGGPGEQFF. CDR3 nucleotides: TGTGCCAGCAGTTTAGCGGGAGGGCCAGGGGAGCAGTTCTTC.

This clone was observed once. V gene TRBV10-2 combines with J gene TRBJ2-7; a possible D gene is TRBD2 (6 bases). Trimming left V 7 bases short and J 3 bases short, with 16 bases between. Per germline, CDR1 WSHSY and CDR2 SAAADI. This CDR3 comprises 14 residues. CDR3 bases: TGCGCCAGCACCCTACGGGGGAGTGACTACGAGCAGTACTTC. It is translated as CASTLRGSDYEQYF.

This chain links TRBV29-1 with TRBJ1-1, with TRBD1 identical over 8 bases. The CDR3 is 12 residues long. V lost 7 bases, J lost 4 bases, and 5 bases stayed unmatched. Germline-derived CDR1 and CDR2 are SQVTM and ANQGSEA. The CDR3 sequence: CSGTGWSTEAFF. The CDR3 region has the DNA TGCAGCGGGACAGGGTGGTCCACTGAAGCTTTCTTT.

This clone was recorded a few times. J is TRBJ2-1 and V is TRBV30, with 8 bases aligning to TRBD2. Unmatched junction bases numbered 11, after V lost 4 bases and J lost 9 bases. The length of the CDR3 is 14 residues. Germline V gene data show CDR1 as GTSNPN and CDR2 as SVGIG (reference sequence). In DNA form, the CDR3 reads TGTGCCTGGAAAGTAGCCGTCACTAGCGGTGAGCAGTTCTTC. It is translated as CAWKVAVTSGEQFF.

The CDR3 protein is CASSEREGQPYSNQPQHF. In DNA form, the CDR3 reads TGTGCCAGCAGTGAGCGGGAGGGACAGCCTTATAGCAATCAGCCCCAGCATTTT. V is TRBV6-1 and J is TRBJ1-5; 7 positions agree with TRBD1. Germline CDR1 MNHNS, CDR2 SASEGT. The CDR3 consists of 18 residues. V lost 3 bases, J lost 0 bases, and 11 bases stayed unmatched.

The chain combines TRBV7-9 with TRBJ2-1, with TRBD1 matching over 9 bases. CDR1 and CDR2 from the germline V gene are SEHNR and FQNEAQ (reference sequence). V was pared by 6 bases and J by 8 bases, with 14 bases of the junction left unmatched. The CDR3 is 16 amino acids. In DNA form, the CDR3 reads TGTGCCAGCAGACAAACAGGGGGCTATCACGGGGATGAGCAGTTCTTC. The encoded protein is CASRQTGGYHGDEQFF.